Listed here are 32 T cell receptor beta chains from one sample, sequenced in a study of cytomegalovirus exposure and HLA in healthy donors. The PCR made use of 60 Vbeta and 13 Jbeta primers. Method: immunoSEQ multiplex PCR; TCRdb's copy keeps in-frame clones and lacks some. The sample records fewer than 90,000 clones, approximately 78% being singletons. The sample consisted of PBMCs. Receptor source: a male donor in good health and CMV-seropositive.

V usage is TRBV29-1 and J usage is TRBJ2-7; 15 bases agree with TRBD2. The ends lost 5 bases at V and 6 bases at J; junction bases unmatched: 2. This CDR3 region has 13 residues. Germline V gene lookup returns CDR1 SQVTM and CDR2 ANQGSEA. In nucleotides, the CDR3 is TGCAGCGTTAGGACTAGCGGGAGGGCCGAGCAGTACTTC. Translated, it gives CSVRTSGRAEQYF.

The chain couples TRBV27 to TRBJ2-1, with 8 bases matching TRBD1. CDR1 and CDR2 from the germline V gene are MNHEY and SMNVEV (reference sequence). This CDR3 region has 13 residues. Trimming removed 7 bases from V and 5 bases from J; junction bases left unmatched: 4. The CDR3 loop is CASTPTGDNEQFF. The CDR3 region has the DNA TGTGCCAGCACCCCGACAGGGGACAATGAGCAGTTCTTC.

The V call is TRBV5-4, the J call TRBJ2-1; maybe TRBD2 (6 bases). The CDR3 is 15 amino acids. CDR1 and CDR2 from the germline V gene are SGHNT and YYREEE (reference sequence). V shed 0 bases and J shed 1 base, with 8 bases lying between them. The CDR3 DNA sequence: TGTGCCAGCAGCTTGGACGCGGGGTCCTACAATGAGCAGTTCTTC. Translation gives CASSLDAGSYNEQFF.

The chain employs TRBV7-6 and TRBJ2-7, with 7 bases aligning to TRBD2. There are 12 residues in the CDR3. V lost 5 bases and J lost 2; bases outside the gene matches: 0. Looked up from germline, CDR1 is SGHVS and CDR2 is FNYEAQ. The chain's CDR3 is CASSGGAYEQYF. CDR3 coding DNA: TGTGCCAGCAGCGGGGGGGCCTACGAGCAGTACTTC. The entire variable domain, with the rest obtained from reference TRBV7-6 and TRBJ2-7, is as follows: GAGVSQSPRYKVTKRGQDVALRCDPISGHVSLYWYRQALGQGPEFLTYFNYEAQQDKSGLPNDRFSAERPEGSISTLTIQRTEQRDSAMYRCASSGGAYEQYFGPGTRLTVT.

The chain carries TRBV27 and TRBJ1-1, with TRBD1 identical over 7 bases. CDR1 and CDR2 (germline): MNHEY, SMNVEV (reference sequence). After removal of 9 bases from V and 1 base from J, the junction contained 5 bases not matched to a gene. The CDR3 has 13 residues. CDR3 coding DNA: TGTGCCAGATCCGGGACAGAGAACACTGAAGCTTTCTTT. Translation gives CARSGTENTEAFF.

J is TRBJ2-7 and V is TRBV28, with 10 bases that match TRBD2. This CDR3 region has 15 residues. V lost 5 bases, J lost 2 bases, and 6 bases stayed unmatched. CDR1 and CDR2 (germline): MDHEN, SYDVKM. The CDR3 DNA reads as TGTGCCAGCAGTATTAGTCTAGCGGGAGCCTACGAGCAGTACTTC. It specifies CASSISLAGAYEQYF.

This clone has only one observation. CDR3 residues: CASSQDFGTRFQDTQYF. The CDR3 bases are TGTGCCAGCAGCCAAGATTTCGGGACTAGGTTTCAAGATACGCAGTATTTT. V gene TRBV14 combines with J gene TRBJ2-3, with 8 bases identical to TRBD2. Germline V lookup: CDR1 SGHDN, CDR2 FVKESK. The length of the CDR3 is 17 residues. The trim removed 0 bases at V and 5 bases at J, leaving 10 bases unmatched.

The rearrangement uses TRBV11-1 and TRBJ1-2; TRBD1 aligns across 7 bases. The CDR3 is made up of 15 amino acids. With 5 bases clipped from V and 3 bases from J, the junction kept 9 bases outside the gene matches. Germline assignment: CDR1 SGHAT and CDR2 FQDESV (reference sequence). CDR3 sequence (DNA): TGTGCCAGCAGCCCGGGACAGCTGACGGACTATGGCTACACCTTC. Its protein is CASSPGQLTDYGYTF.

Regarding this clone: One end of the junction does not line up with germline, which may come from a read error. The chain carries TRBV5-4 and TRBJ2-4; 10 bases are a match to TRBD1. CDR3 length: 17 residues. From germline, CDR1 is SGHNT and CDR2 YYREEE (reference sequence). The CDR3 protein is CDSSLEPGQGAKNIQYF. The CDR3 DNA follows: TGTGACAGCAGCTTGGAGCCGGGACAGGGGGCCAAAAACATTCAGTACTTC.

The table lists this clone with many counts. The V gene is TRBV27, the J gene TRBJ1-2, with D unresolved. The CDR3 is 15 residues long. Germline V CDR1 and CDR2: MNHEY, SMNVEV (reference sequence). Trimming removed 2 bases from V and 0 bases from J, with 10 bases in between. The CDR3 reads CASSLQSGANYGYTF. DNA for the CDR3: TGTGCCAGCAGTTTACAAAGCGGAGCTAACTATGGCTACACCTTC.

Only a few counts were recorded for this clone. This chain uses TRBV29-1 with TRBJ1-1; D is unclear. CDR3 size: 13 residues. Looked up from germline, CDR1 is SQVTM and CDR2 is ANQGSEA. The CDR3 DNA reads as TGCAGTACGCTCTTGGCGCGGGGCACTGAAGCTTTCTTT. Amino acids: CSTLLARGTEAFF. Based on the CDR3 plus reference TRBV29-1 and TRBJ1-1, the full variable domain is SAVISQKPSRDICQRGTSLTIQCQVDSQVTMMFWYRQQPGQSLTLIATANQGSEATYESGFVIDKFPISRPNLTFSTLTVSNMSPEDSSIYLCSTLLARGTEAFFGQGTRLTVV.

The chain recombines TRBV15 with TRBJ2-2; 11 bases fit TRBD1. Losses at the gene ends were 2 bases for V and 8 bases for J; bases not matched to a gene: 4. Germline CDR1 is LNHNV and CDR2 is YYDKDF (reference sequence). This CDR3 has 15 residues. The CDR3, as DNA: TGTGCCACCAGCAGAACCGGGACAGGGGGAGGGGAGCTGTTTTTT. Its protein product is CATSRTGTGGGELFF.

This clone occurred once. The chain joins TRBV27 to TRBJ2-1; D is unresolved. Germline CDR1 is MNHEY and CDR2 is SMNVEV (reference sequence). This CDR3 is built from 14 residues. Trimming stripped 2 bases from V and 3 bases from J, with 8 bases between. Written as DNA, the CDR3 is TGTGCCAGCAGTTTAGGGCCCCTCTACAATGAGCAGTTCTTC. Its translation: CASSLGPLYNEQFF.

The rearrangement links TRBV7-2 to TRBJ2-1, with 9 positions matching TRBD2. Per the germline V gene, CDR1 is SGHTA and CDR2 is FQGNSA. The CDR3 is 16 amino acids. Unmatched junction bases numbered 7, after V lost 0 bases and J lost 7 bases. CDR3 in DNA: TGTGCCAGCAGCTTAGCCTTAGCGGGAGTAGGAAATGAGCAGTTCTTC. Its translation is CASSLALAGVGNEQFF. The variable domain in full, with the rest retrieved from reference TRBV7-2 and TRBJ2-1, is GAGVSQSPSNKVTEKGKDVELRCDPISGHTALYWYRQSLGQGLEFLIYFQGNSAPDKSGLPSDRFSAERTGGSVSTLTIQRTQQEDSAVYLCASSLALAGVGNEQFFGPGTRLTVL.

The chain couples TRBV27 to TRBJ2-1, with D possibly matching TRBD1 (5 bases). Trimming shortened V by 6 bases and J by 3 bases, and 9 bases separated the two germline ends. The CDR3 contains 13 residues. Per germline, CDR1 MNHEY and CDR2 SMNVEV (reference sequence). The DNA of the CDR3 is TGTGCCAGCAGACGGACAAACTACAATGAGCAGTTCTTC. Its translation: CASRRTNYNEQFF.

V gene TRBV5-6 combines with J gene TRBJ2-1; possibly TRBD1 for D (6 bases). V was pared by 3 bases and J by 5 bases, with 15 bases between. In germline, CDR1 is SGHDT, CDR2 YYEEEE. The CDR3 length is 15 residues. The CDR3 nucleotides are TGTGCCAGCAGCTGGCGGACAGCCCGAAACAATGAGCAGTTCTTC. This gives the protein CASSWRTARNNEQFF.

This chain connects TRBV5-1 to TRBJ1-5; D is perhaps TRBD1 (6 bases). Germline loops: CDR1 SGHRS, CDR2 YFSETQ. Trimming took 2 bases from V and 1 from J, leaving 10 bases between them. The CDR3 runs to 15 residues. CDR3 sequence: CASSLGGGSNQPQHF. CDR3 nucleotides: TGCGCCAGCAGCTTAGGGGGGGGAAGCAATCAGCCCCAGCATTTT.

The gene calls are TRBV27 and TRBJ2-7; D is possibly TRBD2 (8 bases). This CDR3 has 17 residues. CDR1 MNHEY and CDR2 SMNVEV come from the germline V gene (reference sequence). Trimming removed 2 bases from V and 2 bases from J, with 19 bases in between. The CDR3 protein is CASSLHVLAGQPYEQYF. CDR3 sequence (DNA): TGTGCCAGCAGTTTACATGTATTAGCGGGACAGCCCTACGAGCAGTACTTC.

The chain combines TRBV5-6 with TRBJ2-2, with TRBD2 identical over 11 bases. This CDR3 is built from 16 residues. The V gene end was trimmed by 0 bases and the J gene end by 5 bases; junction bases not matched to a gene: 3. CDR1 SGHDT and CDR2 YYEEEE come from the germline V gene. CDR3 sequence: CASSLELAGETGELFF. DNA for the CDR3: TGTGCCAGCAGCTTGGAACTAGCGGGAGAGACCGGGGAGCTGTTTTTT.

This clone has only a few counts. A read error may produce the germline difference seen at one junction end. The chain uses TRBV6-6 and TRBJ2-7; TRBD1 might be the D (5 bases). Germline CDR1 and CDR2: MNHNY and SVGAGI (reference sequence). This CDR3 is built from 13 residues. CDR3 coding DNA: TGTGCCAGCGGTTACGCAGGGTTTTACGAGCAGTACTTC. It specifies CASGYAGFYEQYF.

This sequence joins TRBV9 and TRBJ2-5; tentatively, D is TRBD2 (5 bases). This CDR3 is built from 13 residues. Trimming removed 2 bases from V and 5 bases from J, with 10 bases in between. CDR1 SGDLS and CDR2 YYNGEE come from the germline V gene. This chain's CDR3 is CASSVRERETQYF. CDR3 DNA sequence: TGTGCCAGCAGCGTGAGGGAAAGGGAGACCCAGTACTTC.

J is TRBJ1-1 and V is TRBV27; 7 bases agree with TRBD1. This CDR3 has 16 residues. V lost 4 bases and J lost 4; bases outside the gene matches: 12. Germline CDR1 MNHEY, CDR2 SMNVEV (reference sequence). Written as DNA, the CDR3 is TGTGCCAGCAGTTGGGGACAGCCCGCTCATGGCACTGAAGCTTTCTTT. Residues: CASSWGQPAHGTEAFF.

The table lists this clone with a few counts. This sequence joins TRBV9 and TRBJ2-6; TRBD1 matches 8 bases. After removal of 0 bases from V and 3 bases from J, the junction contained 8 bases not matched to a gene. Germline values: CDR1 SGDLS, CDR2 YYNGEE. The CDR3 has 18 residues. The CDR3 DNA is TGTGCCAGCAGCGTAGACCCAGGGGGCGTTAGTGGGGCCAACGTCCTGACTTTC. Residues: CASSVDPGGVSGANVLTF.

The chain couples TRBV2 to TRBJ2-7; D gene uncertain. CDR3 length: 16 amino acids. The V gene's germline CDR1 is SNHLY and CDR2 FYNNEI. V lost 0 bases and J lost 4, with 16 bases in between. The CDR3: CASSEALHGVRYEQYF. CDR3 bases: TGTGCCAGCAGTGAAGCGCTTCACGGAGTGAGGTACGAGCAGTACTTC.

The chain recombines TRBV2 with TRBJ2-7, with TRBD2 matching over 12 bases. Germline-derived CDR1 and CDR2 are SNHLY and FYNNEI. The J segment lost 4 bases and the V segment lost 6 bases, leaving 4 bases of the junction unmatched. This CDR3 region has 14 residues. The CDR3 loop reads CASRGTSGRYEQYF. CDR3 DNA: TGTGCCAGCAGGGGTACTAGCGGGAGGTACGAGCAGTACTTC. Full variable domain (rest looked up from reference TRBV2 and TRBJ2-7): EPEVTQTPSHQVTQMGQEVILRCVPISNHLYFYWYRQILGQKVEFLVSFYNNEISEKSEIFDDQFSVERPDGSNFTLKIRSTKLEDSAMYFCASRGTSGRYEQYFGPGTRLTVT.

This clone occurred a few times. The chain carries TRBV6-1 and TRBJ2-3; D might be TRBD2 (5 bases). Trimming left V 0 bases short and J 3 bases short, with 13 bases between. CDR1 and CDR2 from the germline V gene are MNHNS and SASEGT. This CDR3 is 16 amino acids long. In DNA form, the CDR3 reads TGTGCCAGCAGTGAAGCGCGGGTCTCTAATACAGATACGCAGTATTTT. This translates into CASSEARVSNTDTQYF.

This chain uses TRBV6-5 with TRBJ1-1, with unresolved D. V shed 2 bases and J shed 4 bases, with 11 bases lying between them. CDR1 is MNHEY and CDR2 is SVGAGI in the germline V gene. This CDR3 is built from 14 residues. This chain's CDR3 is CASSYPGDRTEAFF. As DNA, the CDR3 is TGTGCCAGCAGTTACCCCGGGGATCGCACTGAAGCTTTCTTT.

This clone was seen more than once but under ten times. The J gene is TRBJ1-1, the V gene TRBV25-1; D remains unclear. CDR3 size: 15 residues. Germline V lookup: CDR1 MGHDK, CDR2 SYGVNS. Trimming left V 1 base short and J 1 base short, with 10 bases between. The CDR3 DNA follows: TGTGCCAGCAGTGAATCGAGGATTTGGAACACTGAAGCTTTCTTT. It specifies CASSESRIWNTEAFF.

This clone has only a few counts. Other DNA sequences in the same sample also yield this CDR3. The chain employs TRBV18 and TRBJ1-1, with D possibly TRBD1 on 6 matching bases. The CDR3 is made up of 12 amino acids. Trimming took off 2 bases at V and 5 bases at J, with 6 bases between the two ends. CDR1 is KGHSH and CDR2 is LQKENI in the germline V gene. The CDR3 region is CASSPTGTEAFF. CDR3 coding DNA: TGTGCCAGCTCACCAACAGGGACTGAAGCTTTCTTT.

This clone was detected only a few times. The rearrangement uses TRBV6-5 and TRBJ2-7, with 12 bases lining up with TRBD1. From germline, CDR1 is MNHEY and CDR2 SVGAGI. Trimming took 6 bases from V and 13 from J; bases not matched to a gene: 13. The CDR3 totals 14 residues. The CDR3 is CASSPPGTGGLYYF. As DNA, the CDR3 is TGTGCCAGCAGCCCGCCTGGGACAGGGGGCCTTTATTACTTC.

The V call is TRBV14, the J call TRBJ1-2; no firm D call. There are 15 residues in the CDR3. Trimming took 7 bases from V and 8 from J, leaving 23 bases between them. CDR1 SGHDN and CDR2 FVKESK come from the germline V gene. This CDR3 reads CASKRGGSAYGGYTF. CDR3 coding DNA: TGTGCCAGCAAAAGAGGTGGATCGGCGTATGGAGGCTACACCTTC.

There are a few counts of this clone. This chain joins TRBV2 and TRBJ2-7; 7 nucleotides match TRBD2. This CDR3 contains 12 residues. With 10 bases clipped from V and 2 bases from J, the junction kept 5 bases outside the gene matches. In germline, CDR1 is SNHLY, CDR2 FYNNEI. CDR3 amino acids: CATGLLPYEQYF. The CDR3, as DNA: TGTGCCACGGGACTACTACCCTACGAGCAGTACTTC.